The 26 T cell receptor beta chains reported below all come from one sample, sequenced in a study of CD8+ T cells in alopecia areata. Treatment given: oral pan-JAK inhibitor, 5-10 mg twice daily. Reverse transcribed after extraction, RNA yielded cDNA as the sequencing template. Data came from immunoSEQ multiplex PCR; TCRdb stores just in-frame clones and leaves some out. The sample contains 200,000 to 250,000 clones, 43% of which appear only once. Source: CD4+ T cells sorted from blood, taken around week 36, from a patient treated with tofacitinib. Receptors originate from a human donor with alopecia areata.

The V gene is TRBV29-1, the J gene TRBJ1-2; D unresolved. CDR1 SQVTM and CDR2 ANQGSEA come from the germline V gene. The CDR3 spans 11 residues. V gave up 3 bases and J gave up 8 bases, with 10 bases separating them. CDR3 in DNA: TGCAGCGTTGACCGAGAGGAAGGCTACACCTTC. It encodes CSVDREEGYTF.

V gene TRBV15 combines with J gene TRBJ2-7; maybe TRBD1 (6 bases). This CDR3 comprises 15 residues. Trimming left V 2 bases short and J 3 bases short, with 14 bases between. Germline V gives CDR1 LNHNV, CDR2 YYDKDF (reference sequence). CDR3 sequence: CATSRNIQGVYEQYF. The CDR3 DNA is TGTGCCACCAGCAGAAATATACAGGGAGTCTACGAGCAGTACTTC.

This clone was observed once. The chain links TRBV6-6 to TRBJ1-5; 8 bases line up with TRBD1. CDR1 MNHNY and CDR2 SVGAGI come from the germline V gene (reference sequence). The CDR3 runs to 14 residues. The V and J ends lost 4 bases and 9 bases, in that order; junction bases with no gene match: 8. CDR3 nucleotide sequence: TGTGCCAGCAGTTGGCGGACAGGGATCATGCCCCAGCATTTT. Encoded protein: CASSWRTGIMPQHF.

V usage is TRBV19 and J usage is TRBJ2-7; 8 bases agree with TRBD2. This CDR3 has 15 residues. The germline V gene encodes CDR1 LNHDA and CDR2 SQIVND (reference sequence). The trim removed 0 bases at V and 2 bases at J, leaving 3 bases unmatched. The CDR3 DNA sequence: TGTGCCAGTAGTATAGACACTAGCGGACCCTACGAGCAGTACTTC. It yields the protein CASSIDTSGPYEQYF.

This clone was seen just once. This chain links TRBV2 with TRBJ2-3, with D tentatively TRBD1 (5 bases). Trimming stripped 2 bases from V and 2 bases from J, with 11 bases between. From germline, CDR1 is SNHLY and CDR2 FYNNEI. CDR3 length: 15 amino acids. CDR3 nucleotides: TGTGCCAGCAGTGAAACAGGATCCTTCACAGATACGCAGTATTTT. Translated: CASSETGSFTDTQYF.

This clone was found once. The chain uses TRBV30 and TRBJ1-5; TRBD1 is a possible D gene (6 bases). Germline CDR1 and CDR2: GTSNPN and SVGIG (reference sequence). The CDR3 sequence is 15 residues long. Trimming took 0 bases from V and 2 from J, leaving 11 bases between them. The CDR3 bases are TGTGCCTGGAGTGTGTGGGGACAAGGCAATCAGCCCCAGCATTTT. Amino acids: CAWSVWGQGNQPQHF.

This clone was picked up one time. The chain carries TRBV7-6 and TRBJ2-1; D ambiguous. This CDR3 spans 11 amino acids. Germline V gene sequence: CDR1 SGHVS, CDR2 FNYEAQ. Trimming took off 5 bases at V and 10 bases at J, with 9 bases between the two ends. The CDR3 sequence: CASSSLREQFF. CDR3 DNA sequence: TGTGCCAGCAGCAGCCTTCGGGAGCAGTTCTTC. The variable domain in full, completed from reference TRBV7-6 and TRBJ2-1, reads GAGVSQSPRYKVTKRGQDVALRCDPISGHVSLYWYRQALGQGPEFLTYFNYEAQQDKSGLPNDRFSAERPEGSISTLTIQRTEQRDSAMYRCASSSLREQFFGPGTRLTVL.

The V call is TRBV29-1, the J call TRBJ1-4; D is undetermined. CDR1 SQVTM and CDR2 ANQGSEA come from the germline V gene. V gave up 0 bases and J gave up 7 bases, with 9 bases separating them. The CDR3 extends over 13 amino acids. The CDR3 nucleotides read TGCAGCGTTGAAGAAGCGCGTACTGAAAAACTGTTTTTT. It codes for CSVEEARTEKLFF.

This clone was seen only a few times. The V call is TRBV7-2, the J call TRBJ2-2, with a tentative D call TRBD2 (6 bases). Germline CDR1 is SGHTA and CDR2 is FQGNSA. The ends were cut back, 4 bases at V and 10 bases at J, with 16 bases in the middle. CDR3 length equals 14 residues. The CDR3 DNA reads TGTGCCAGCAGCTCTGCGGCGGGGACCCCGGAGCTGTTTTTT. It specifies CASSSAAGTPELFF.

CDR3 in amino acids: CASRSGATEAFF. Written as DNA, the CDR3 is TGTGCCAGCAGGTCAGGGGCCACTGAAGCTTTCTTT. This chain joins TRBV25-1 and TRBJ1-1, with a tentative D call TRBD1 (6 bases). CDR1 is MGHDK, CDR2 SYGVNS, per germline. Trimming cost V 6 bases and J 4 bases, with 9 bases left between them. The CDR3 consists of 12 residues.

The CDR3 DNA reads TGTGCCATCAGTCACGGACAGGGGTACCAAGAGACCCAGTACTTC. It specifies CAISHGQGYQETQYF. The chain employs TRBV10-3 and TRBJ2-5; 9 bases are a match to TRBD1. After removal of 5 bases from V and 0 bases from J, the junction contained 4 bases not matched to a gene. The germline V gene has CDR1 ENHRY and CDR2 SYGVKD. This CDR3 has 15 amino acids.

This clone was recorded once. The chain employs TRBV9 and TRBJ1-2; D gene ambiguous. The CDR3 has 15 amino acids. Germline lookup yields CDR1 SGDLS and CDR2 YYNGEE. V shed 2 bases and J shed 4 bases, with 15 bases lying between them. CDR3 residues: CASSVGIGEFYGYTF. Here the CDR3 DNA reads TGTGCCAGCAGCGTGGGGATAGGAGAGTTCTATGGCTACACCTTC.

The chain carries TRBV30 and TRBJ2-5; D gene uncertain. This CDR3 has 12 amino acids. Germline loops: CDR1 GTSNPN, CDR2 SVGIG (reference sequence). V was clipped by 0 bases and J by 0 bases, with 2 bases between them. The CDR3 bases are TGTGCCTGGAGTGTCGACCAAGAGACCCAGTACTTC. Translation gives CAWSVDQETQYF.

V is TRBV27 and J is TRBJ2-5; D assignment may be TRBD1 or TRBD2 (5 bases each). The CDR3 totals 15 residues. V lost 10 bases and J lost 5, with 23 bases in between. Germline V lookup: CDR1 MNHEY, CDR2 SMNVEV (reference sequence). CDR3 loop: CATTSPGLGTETQYF. The CDR3 nucleotides read TGTGCCACTACTTCGCCCGGGCTGGGGACGGAGACCCAGTACTTC.

J is TRBJ1-1 and V is TRBV30, with TRBD1 as a possible D gene (5 bases). The CDR3 consists of 16 residues. Germline V gene sequence: CDR1 GTSNPN, CDR2 SVGIG (reference sequence). Trimming shortened V by 1 base and J by 1 base, and 16 bases separated the two germline ends. Here the CDR3 DNA reads TGTGCCTGGAGTGCCTATCGGGGGTCCACGAACACTGAAGCTTTCTTT. Translation gives CAWSAYRGSTNTEAFF.

This chain joins TRBV11-2 and TRBJ2-3, with TRBD1 as a possible D gene (5 bases). The germline V gene has CDR1 SGHAT and CDR2 FQNNGV. This CDR3 region has 15 residues. The ends were cut back, 0 bases at V and 0 bases at J, with 7 bases in the middle. Here the CDR3 DNA reads TGTGCCAGCAGCTTAGAGTGGGGCAGCACAGATACGCAGTATTTT. Residues: CASSLEWGSTDTQYF.

The table lists this clone with a few counts. The CDR3 sequence is CASSVARLAGEGGELFF. The CDR3 DNA reads as TGTGCCAGCAGTGTGGCCCGGCTAGCGGGAGAAGGCGGGGAGCTGTTTTTT. This rearrangement joins TRBV2 to TRBJ2-2; TRBD2 agrees at 10 bases. The CDR3 extends over 17 amino acids. V gave up 4 bases and J gave up 7 bases; unmatched junction bases: 12. Looked up from germline, CDR1 is SNHLY and CDR2 is FYNNEI.

This clone was seen only a few times. The genes are TRBV29-1 and TRBJ2-7, with no clear D. The CDR3 spans 11 residues. From germline, CDR1 is SQVTM and CDR2 ANQGSEA. Trimming took 2 bases from V and 6 from J, leaving 8 bases between them. This CDR3 reads CSVELPGEQYF. CDR3 sequence (DNA): TGCAGCGTTGAATTACCCGGCGAGCAGTACTTC.

In this sample, this clone turned up many times. V gene TRBV6-5 combines with J gene TRBJ2-1; D unclear. This CDR3 is built from 13 residues. The germline CDR1 and CDR2 sequences are MNHEY and SVGAGI. V lost 6 bases and J lost 5, with 11 bases in between. The CDR3 DNA reads as TGTGCCAGCAGACCGCCAATTGACAATGAGCAGTTCTTC. Translated: CASRPPIDNEQFF.

The chain combines TRBV5-1 with TRBJ2-2, with 13 nucleotides matching TRBD2. V lost 0 bases to trimming and J lost 7 bases; unmatched junction nucleotides: 12. CDR3 size: 19 residues. Germline V CDR1 and CDR2: SGHRS, YFSETQ. In nucleotides, the CDR3 is TGCGCCAGCAGCTTGGCCGGGACTAGCGGGGCGGAGCGGATCGGGGAGCTGTTTTTT. This sequence encodes CASSLAGTSGAERIGELFF.

This sequence joins TRBV30 and TRBJ2-7, with 7 positions matching TRBD2. V dropped 4 bases and J dropped 2; count of bases not matched to a gene: 11. The CDR3 runs to 15 residues. Germline lookup yields CDR1 GTSNPN and CDR2 SVGIG (reference sequence). The CDR3 protein is CAWIEGRAGTYEQYF. CDR3 nucleotides: TGTGCCTGGATAGAGGGGAGGGCGGGGACCTACGAGCAGTACTTC.

The V and J genes are TRBV5-6 and TRBJ2-7, with 13 bases matching TRBD2. With 3 bases clipped from V and 9 bases from J, the junction kept 9 bases outside the gene matches. The CDR3 is 15 amino acids. Germline V gene data show CDR1 as SGHDT and CDR2 as YYEEEE. The DNA of the CDR3 is TGTGCCAGCAGCTCCCTAGGACTAGCGGGAGTCCCGCAGTACTTC. Amino acid sequence: CASSSLGLAGVPQYF.

This clone has a handful of counts. The chain combines TRBV7-9 with TRBJ1-2; D is possibly TRBD1 (5 bases). The CDR3 has 15 amino acids. Trimming took off 1 base at V and 3 bases at J, with 12 bases between the two ends. CDR1 SEHNR and CDR2 FQNEAQ come from the germline V gene (reference sequence). The CDR3 sequence: CASSLDGARDYGYTF. CDR3 DNA sequence: TGTGCCAGCAGCTTAGATGGGGCGCGGGACTATGGCTACACCTTC.

The V gene is TRBV29-1, the J gene TRBJ1-1, with D perhaps TRBD1 (6 bases). Looked up from germline, CDR1 is SQVTM and CDR2 is ANQGSEA. The length of the CDR3 is 13 residues. Trimming pared 4 bases from V and 4 bases from J, leaving 13 bases between. The CDR3 reads CSVVGGLGTEAFF. The CDR3, as DNA: TGCAGCGTTGTTGGGGGGCTTGGCACTGAAGCTTTCTTT. The full variable domain, with the rest looked up from reference TRBV29-1 and TRBJ1-1, is SAVISQKPSRDICQRGTSLTIQCQVDSQVTMMFWYRQQPGQSLTLIATANQGSEATYESGFVIDKFPISRPNLTFSTLTVSNMSPEDSSIYLCSVVGGLGTEAFFGQGTRLTVV.

The J gene is TRBJ2-5, the V gene TRBV15; TRBD2 matches 7 bases. Germline CDR1 LNHNV, CDR2 YYDKDF (reference sequence). The CDR3 loop spans 17 amino acids. Unmatched junction bases numbered 17, after V lost 5 bases and J lost 5 bases. CDR3: CATSGDRGLTGPETQYF. For the CDR3, the DNA is TGTGCCACCAGCGGGGATAGGGGACTAACGGGCCCGGAGACCCAGTACTTC.

The J gene is TRBJ1-1, the V gene TRBV7-3; no reliable D call. V was shortened by 1 base and J by 3 bases, with 6 bases between the two germline ends. Germline lookup yields CDR1 SGHTA and CDR2 FQGTGA. The CDR3 consists of 13 residues. The CDR3 sequence is CASSLKGHTEAFF. The CDR3 DNA is TGTGCCAGCAGCTTAAAGGGCCACACTGAAGCTTTCTTT.